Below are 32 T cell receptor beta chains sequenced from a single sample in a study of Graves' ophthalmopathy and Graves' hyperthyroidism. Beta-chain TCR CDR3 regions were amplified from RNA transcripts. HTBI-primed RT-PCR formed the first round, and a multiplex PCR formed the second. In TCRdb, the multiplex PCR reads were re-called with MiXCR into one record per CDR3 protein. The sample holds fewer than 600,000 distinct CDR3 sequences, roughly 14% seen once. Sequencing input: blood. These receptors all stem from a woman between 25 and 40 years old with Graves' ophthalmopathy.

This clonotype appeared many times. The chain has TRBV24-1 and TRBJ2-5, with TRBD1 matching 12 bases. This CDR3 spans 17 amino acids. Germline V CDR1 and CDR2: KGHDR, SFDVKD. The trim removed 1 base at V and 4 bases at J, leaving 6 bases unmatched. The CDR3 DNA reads TGTGCCACCAGTGATTTTCCGGGACAGGGGGCTCGAGAGACCCAGTACTTC. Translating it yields CATSDFPGQGARETQYF.

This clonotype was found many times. CDR3 protein: CASSFVDQPQHF. In nucleotides, the CDR3 is TGTGCCAGCAGTTTTGTGGATCAGCCCCAGCATTTT. V usage is TRBV27 and J usage is TRBJ1-5; D gene unclear. This CDR3 is built from 12 residues. V lost 3 bases and J lost 5, with 5 bases in between. Germline loops: CDR1 MNHEY, CDR2 SMNVEV (reference sequence).

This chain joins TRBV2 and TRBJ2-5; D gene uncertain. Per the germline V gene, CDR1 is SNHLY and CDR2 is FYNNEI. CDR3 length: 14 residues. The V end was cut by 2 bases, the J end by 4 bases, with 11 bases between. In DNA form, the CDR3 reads TGTGCCAGCAGTGAAATAGGGAACCCAGAGACCCAGTACTTC. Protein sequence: CASSEIGNPETQYF.

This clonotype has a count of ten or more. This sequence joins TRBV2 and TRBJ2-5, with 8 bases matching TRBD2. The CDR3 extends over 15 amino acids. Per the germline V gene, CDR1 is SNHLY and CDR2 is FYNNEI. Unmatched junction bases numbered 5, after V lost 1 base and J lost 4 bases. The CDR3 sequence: CASSEDPGTRETQYF. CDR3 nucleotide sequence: TGTGCCAGCAGTGAAGACCCAGGGACTAGAGAGACCCAGTACTTC. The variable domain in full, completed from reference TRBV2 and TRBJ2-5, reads EPEVTQTPSHQVTQMGQEVILRCVPISNHLYFYWYRQILGQKVEFLVSFYNNEISEKSEIFDDQFSVERPDGSNFTLKIRSTKLEDSAMYFCASSEDPGTRETQYFGPGTRLLVL.

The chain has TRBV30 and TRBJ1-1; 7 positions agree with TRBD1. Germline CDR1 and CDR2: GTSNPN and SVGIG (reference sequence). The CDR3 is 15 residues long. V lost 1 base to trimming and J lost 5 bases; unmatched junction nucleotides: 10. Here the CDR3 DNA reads TGTGCCTGGAGTGCGGTTTCGACAGGGAATACTGAAGCTTTCTTT. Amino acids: CAWSAVSTGNTEAFF. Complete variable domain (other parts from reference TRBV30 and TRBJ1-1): SQTIHQWPATLVQPVGSPLSLECTVEGTSNPNLYWYRQAAGRGLQLLFYSVGIGQISSEVPQNLSASRPQDRQFILSSKKLLLSDSGFYLCAWSAVSTGNTEAFFGQGTRLTVV.

CDR3 nucleotides: TGTGCCTGGAGTAGGGACAAAAAAACCTGGGCCCAGCATTTT. It specifies CAWSRDKKTWAQHF. This chain connects TRBV30 to TRBJ1-5; D is possibly TRBD1 (6 bases). The ends were cut back, 2 bases at V and 11 bases at J, with 19 bases in the middle. Germline values: CDR1 GTSNPN, CDR2 SVGIG (reference sequence). The CDR3 length is 14 residues.

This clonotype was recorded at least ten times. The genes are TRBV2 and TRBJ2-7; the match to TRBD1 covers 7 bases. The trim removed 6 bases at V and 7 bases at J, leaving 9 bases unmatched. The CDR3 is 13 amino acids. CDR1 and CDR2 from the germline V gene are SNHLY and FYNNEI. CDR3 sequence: CASRTGPLWEQYF. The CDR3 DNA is TGTGCCAGCAGGACAGGGCCCCTATGGGAGCAGTACTTC.

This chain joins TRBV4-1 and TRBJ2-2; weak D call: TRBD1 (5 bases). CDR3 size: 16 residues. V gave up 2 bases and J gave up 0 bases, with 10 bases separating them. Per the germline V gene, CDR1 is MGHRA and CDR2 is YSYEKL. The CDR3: CASSQTGHSNTGELFF. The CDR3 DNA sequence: TGCGCCAGCAGCCAAACCGGACATTCGAACACCGGGGAGCTGTTTTTT.

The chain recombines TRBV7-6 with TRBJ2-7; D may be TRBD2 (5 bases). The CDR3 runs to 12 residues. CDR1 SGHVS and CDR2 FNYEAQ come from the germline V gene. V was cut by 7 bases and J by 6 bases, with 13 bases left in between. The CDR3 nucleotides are TGTGCCAGCATCCCGGGGTCCCCCGAGCAGTACTTC. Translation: CASIPGSPEQYF.

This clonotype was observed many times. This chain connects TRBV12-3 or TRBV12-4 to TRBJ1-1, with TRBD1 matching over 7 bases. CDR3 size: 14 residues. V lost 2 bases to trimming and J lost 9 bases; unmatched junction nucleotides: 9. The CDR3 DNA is TGTGCCAGCAGTTTACGTCAGGGGGGCGGCAAAGCTTTCTTT. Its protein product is CASSLRQGGGKAFF.

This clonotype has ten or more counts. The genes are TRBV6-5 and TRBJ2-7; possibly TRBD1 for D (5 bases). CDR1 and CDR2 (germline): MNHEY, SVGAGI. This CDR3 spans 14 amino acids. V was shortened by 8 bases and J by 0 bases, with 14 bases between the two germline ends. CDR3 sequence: CASAPQGSSYEQYF. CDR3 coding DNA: TGTGCCAGCGCACCGCAGGGAAGCTCCTACGAGCAGTACTTC.

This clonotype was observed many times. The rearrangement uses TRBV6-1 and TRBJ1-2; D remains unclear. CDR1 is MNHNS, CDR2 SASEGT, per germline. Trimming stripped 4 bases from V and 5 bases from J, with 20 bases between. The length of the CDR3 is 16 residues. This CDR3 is CASSVQRGRITYGYTF. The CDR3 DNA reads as TGTGCCAGCAGTGTCCAACGAGGGCGGATTACTTATGGCTACACCTTC.

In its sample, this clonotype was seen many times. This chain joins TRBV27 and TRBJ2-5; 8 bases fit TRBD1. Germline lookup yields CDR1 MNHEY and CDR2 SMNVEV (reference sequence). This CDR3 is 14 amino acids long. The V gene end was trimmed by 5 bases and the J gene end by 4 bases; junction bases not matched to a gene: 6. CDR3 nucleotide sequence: TGTGCCAGCAGTACCAACAGGGGGGTAGAGACCCAGTACTTC. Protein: CASSTNRGVETQYF.

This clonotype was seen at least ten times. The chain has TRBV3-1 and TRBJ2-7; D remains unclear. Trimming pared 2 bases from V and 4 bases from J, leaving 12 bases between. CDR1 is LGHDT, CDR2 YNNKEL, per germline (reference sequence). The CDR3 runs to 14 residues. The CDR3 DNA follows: TGTGCCAGCAGCCAACTGACGGACGAATACGAGCAGTACTTC. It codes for CASSQLTDEYEQYF.

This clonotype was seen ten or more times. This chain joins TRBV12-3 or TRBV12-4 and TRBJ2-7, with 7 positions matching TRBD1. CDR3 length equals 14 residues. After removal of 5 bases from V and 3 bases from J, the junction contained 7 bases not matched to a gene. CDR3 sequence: CASSVRDRFYEQYF. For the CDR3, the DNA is TGTGCCAGCAGTGTCCGGGACAGATTCTACGAGCAGTACTTC.

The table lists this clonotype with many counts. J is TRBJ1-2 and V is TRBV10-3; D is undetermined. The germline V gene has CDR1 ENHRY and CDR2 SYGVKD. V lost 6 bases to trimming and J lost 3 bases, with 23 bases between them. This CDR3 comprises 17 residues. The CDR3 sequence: CAISASGEERYYYGYTF. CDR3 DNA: TGTGCCATCAGCGCAAGCGGAGAGGAAAGATACTACTATGGCTACACCTTC.

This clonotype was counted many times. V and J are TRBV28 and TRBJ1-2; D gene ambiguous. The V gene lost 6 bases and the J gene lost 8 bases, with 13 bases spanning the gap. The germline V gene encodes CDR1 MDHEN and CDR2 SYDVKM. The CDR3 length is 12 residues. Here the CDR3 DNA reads TGTGCCAGCAGCCCACCCATGAGGGGCTACACCTTC. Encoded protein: CASSPPMRGYTF.

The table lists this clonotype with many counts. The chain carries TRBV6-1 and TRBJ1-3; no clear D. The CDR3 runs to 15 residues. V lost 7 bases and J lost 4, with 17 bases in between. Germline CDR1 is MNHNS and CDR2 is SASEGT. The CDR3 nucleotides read TGTGCCAGCATCAGGTGGGAGTCTCCCGGAAACACCATATATTTT. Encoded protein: CASIRWESPGNTIYF.

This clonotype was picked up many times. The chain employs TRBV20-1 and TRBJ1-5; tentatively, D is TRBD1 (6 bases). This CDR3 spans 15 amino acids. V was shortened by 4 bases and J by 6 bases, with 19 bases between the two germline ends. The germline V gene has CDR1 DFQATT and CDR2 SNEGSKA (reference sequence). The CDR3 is CSAIPVGGLTQPQHF. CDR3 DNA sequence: TGCAGTGCTATACCGGTCGGGGGGCTTACTCAGCCCCAGCATTTT.

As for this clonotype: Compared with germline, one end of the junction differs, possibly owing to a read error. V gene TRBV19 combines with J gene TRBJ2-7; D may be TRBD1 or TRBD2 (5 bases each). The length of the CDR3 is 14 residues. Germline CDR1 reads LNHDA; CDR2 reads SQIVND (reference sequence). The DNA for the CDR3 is TGTGCCAGTAGTATAGCCATGACAGACTACGATCAGTACTTC. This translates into CASSIAMTDYDQYF.

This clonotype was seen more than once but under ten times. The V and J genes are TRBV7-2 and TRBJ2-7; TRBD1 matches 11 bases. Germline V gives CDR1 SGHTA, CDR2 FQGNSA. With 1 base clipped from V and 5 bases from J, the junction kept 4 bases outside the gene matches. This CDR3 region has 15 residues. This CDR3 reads CASSLGGQGVHEQYF. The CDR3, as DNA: TGTGCCAGCAGCTTAGGGGGACAGGGGGTCCACGAGCAGTACTTC.

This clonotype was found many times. CDR3 region: CASSALGRRGYEQYF. For the CDR3, the DNA is TGTGCCAGCAGCGCCTTGGGACGACGGGGCTACGAGCAGTACTTC. The genes are TRBV27 and TRBJ2-7; TRBD1 or TRBD2 may be the D gene (5 bases each). CDR1 MNHEY and CDR2 SMNVEV come from the germline V gene (reference sequence). V lost 6 bases and J lost 3, with 18 bases in between. The CDR3 contains 15 residues.

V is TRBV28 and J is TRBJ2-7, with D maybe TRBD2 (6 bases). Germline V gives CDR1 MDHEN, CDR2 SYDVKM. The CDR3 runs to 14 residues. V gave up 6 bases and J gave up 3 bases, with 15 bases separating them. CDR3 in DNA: TGTGCCAGCAGCCCTCGGGGACTCATCTACGAGCAGTACTTC. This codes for CASSPRGLIYEQYF. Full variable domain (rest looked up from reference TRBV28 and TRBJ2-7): DVKVTQSSRYLVKRTGEKVFLECVQDMDHENMFWYRQDPGLGLRLIYFSYDVKMKEKGDIPEGYSVSREKKERFSLILESASTNQTSMYLCASSPRGLIYEQYFGPGTRLTVT.

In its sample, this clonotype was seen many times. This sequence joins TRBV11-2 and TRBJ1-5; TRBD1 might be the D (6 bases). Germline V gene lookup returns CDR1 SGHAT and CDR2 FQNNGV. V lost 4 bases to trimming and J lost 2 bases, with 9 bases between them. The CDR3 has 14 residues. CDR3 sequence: CASSSGVGNQPQHF. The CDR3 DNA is TGTGCCAGCAGCTCAGGGGTTGGCAATCAGCCCCAGCATTTT.

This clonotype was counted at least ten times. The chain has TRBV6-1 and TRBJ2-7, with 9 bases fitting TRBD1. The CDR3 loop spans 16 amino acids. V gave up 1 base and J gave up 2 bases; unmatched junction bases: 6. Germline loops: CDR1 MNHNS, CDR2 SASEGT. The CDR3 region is CASSEDGDRAAYEQYF. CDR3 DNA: TGTGCCAGCAGTGAAGATGGGGACAGGGCGGCCTACGAGCAGTACTTC.

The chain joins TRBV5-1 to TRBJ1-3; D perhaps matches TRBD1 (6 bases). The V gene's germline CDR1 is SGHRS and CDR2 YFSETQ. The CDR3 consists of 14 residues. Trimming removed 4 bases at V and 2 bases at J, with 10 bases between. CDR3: CASSAWDTGNTIYF. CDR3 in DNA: TGCGCCAGCAGCGCCTGGGACACTGGAAACACCATATATTTT.

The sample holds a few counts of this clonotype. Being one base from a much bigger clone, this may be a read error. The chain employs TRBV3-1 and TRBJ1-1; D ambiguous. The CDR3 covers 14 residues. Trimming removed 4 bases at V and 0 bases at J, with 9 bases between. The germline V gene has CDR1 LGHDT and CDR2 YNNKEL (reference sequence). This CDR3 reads CASSPDPLNTEAFF. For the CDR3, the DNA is TGTGCCAGCAGCCCGGACCCTCTGAACACTGAAGCTTTCTTT.

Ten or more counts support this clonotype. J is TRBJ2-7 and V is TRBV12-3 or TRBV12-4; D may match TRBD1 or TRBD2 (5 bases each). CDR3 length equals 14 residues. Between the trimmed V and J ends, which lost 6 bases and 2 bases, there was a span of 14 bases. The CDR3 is CASSRDLPPYEQYF. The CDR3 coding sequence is TGTGCCAGCAGCCGGGACCTTCCTCCCTACGAGCAGTACTTC.

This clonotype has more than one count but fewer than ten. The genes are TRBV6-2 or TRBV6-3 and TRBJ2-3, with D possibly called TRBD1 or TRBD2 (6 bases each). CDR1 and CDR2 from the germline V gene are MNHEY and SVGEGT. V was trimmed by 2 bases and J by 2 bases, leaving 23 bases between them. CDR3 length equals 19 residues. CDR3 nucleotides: TGTGCCAGCAGTTACCCGAGGGGGGCGATTTCCACTTCCACAGATACGCAGTATTTT. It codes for CASSYPRGAISTSTDTQYF.

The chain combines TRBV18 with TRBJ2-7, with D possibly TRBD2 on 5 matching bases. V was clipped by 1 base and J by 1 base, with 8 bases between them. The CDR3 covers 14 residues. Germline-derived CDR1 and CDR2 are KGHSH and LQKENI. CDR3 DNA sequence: TGTGCCAGCTCACCACGGCGGACTTCCTACGAGCAGTACTTC. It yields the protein CASSPRRTSYEQYF.

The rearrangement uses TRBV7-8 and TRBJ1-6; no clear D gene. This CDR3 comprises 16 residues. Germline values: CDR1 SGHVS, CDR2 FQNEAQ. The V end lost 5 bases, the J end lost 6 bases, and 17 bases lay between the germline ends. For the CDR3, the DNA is TGTGCCAGCAGCCTAGGGCGTCTCCCGGCTAATTCACCCCTCCACTTT. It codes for CASSLGRLPANSPLHF.

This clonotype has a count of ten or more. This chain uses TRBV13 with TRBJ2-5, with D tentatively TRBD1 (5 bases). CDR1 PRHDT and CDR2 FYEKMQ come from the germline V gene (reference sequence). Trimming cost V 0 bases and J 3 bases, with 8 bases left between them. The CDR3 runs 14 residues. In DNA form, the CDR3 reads TGTGCCAGCAGCTTAGGTTCCAGGGAAGAGACCCAGTACTTC. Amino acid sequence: CASSLGSREETQYF.